Below, one TCR beta chain is given with its context. The target antigen is unknown. Clones were sequenced by immunoSEQ multiplex PCR, and TCRdb holds only the in-frame ones, with some missing. Altogether about 64,000 clones are present, about 91% being singletons, with the ten largest covering 1% to 1.5%. This specimen belongs to a study of cytomegalovirus exposure and HLA in healthy donors. Study-level findings and limits: Subsequent analysis of the 120 or so validation repertoires found a tendency for first-cohort TCR clusters to co-occur. Cytomegalovirus status was reportedly diagnosed by the classifier with high specificity and sensitivity.

Germline loops: CDR1 SEHNR, CDR2 FQNEAQ (reference sequence). V was clipped by 2 bases and J by 7 bases, with 6 bases between them. The CDR3 runs to 11 residues. The material sequenced was PBMCs. V usage is TRBV7-9 and J usage is TRBJ2-7, with D possibly TRBD2 on 5 matching bases. The receptor was derived from a woman in her late teens or twenties in good health and CMV-seronegative. CDR3 sequence reads: CASSLSGEQYF. For the CDR3, the DNA is TGTGCCAGCAGCTTATCGGGGGAGCAGTACTTC.